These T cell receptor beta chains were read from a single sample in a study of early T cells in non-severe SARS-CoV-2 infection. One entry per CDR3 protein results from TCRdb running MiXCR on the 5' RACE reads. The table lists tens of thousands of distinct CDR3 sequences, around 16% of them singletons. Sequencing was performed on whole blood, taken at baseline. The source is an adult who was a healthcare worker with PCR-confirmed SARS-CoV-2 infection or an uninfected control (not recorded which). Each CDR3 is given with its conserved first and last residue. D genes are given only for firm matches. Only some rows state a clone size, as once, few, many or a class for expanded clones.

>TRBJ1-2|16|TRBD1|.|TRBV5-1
TGCGCCAGCAGCTTGATGGCGGGACAGGGGGCTGATGGCTACACCTTC
CASSLMAGQGADGYTF
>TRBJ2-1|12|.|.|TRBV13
TGTGCCAGCACCTGGCTCTACAATGAGCAGTTCTTC
CASTWLYNEQFF
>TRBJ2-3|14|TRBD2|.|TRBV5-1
TGCGCCAGCGGATATAGCGGGAGCACAGATACGCAGTATTTT
CASGYSGSTDTQYF
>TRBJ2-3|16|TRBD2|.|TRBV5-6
TGTGCCAGCAGCTTAACTAGCGGGAGGAGCGCAGATACGCAGTATTTT
CASSLTSGRSADTQYF
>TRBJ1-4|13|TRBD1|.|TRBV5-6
TGTGCCAGCAGATCCGGGACAGAGGAAAAACTGTTTTTT
CASRSGTEEKLFF
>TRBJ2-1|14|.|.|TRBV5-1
TGCGCCAGCAGCTGGCGTGGCGGGGTAAATGAGCAGTTCTTC
CASSWRGGVNEQFF
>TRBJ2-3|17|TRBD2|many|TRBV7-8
TGTGCCAGCAGCTTTTGGGGGACTAGCGGTCACACAGATACGCAGTATTTT
CASSFWGTSGHTDTQYF
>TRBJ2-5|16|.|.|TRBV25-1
TGTGCCAGCAGTGAAGGAAGGGGGTCGTACGGAGAGACCCAGTACTTC
CASSEGRGSYGETQYF
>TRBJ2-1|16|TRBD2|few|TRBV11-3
TGTGCCAGCAGCTCGAGAGCGGGAGGGGACTACAATGAGCAGTTCTTC
CASSSRAGGDYNEQFF
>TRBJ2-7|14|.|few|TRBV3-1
TGTGCCAGCAGCCAAGTGCCAGGGAACTACGAGCAGTACTTC
CASSQVPGNYEQYF
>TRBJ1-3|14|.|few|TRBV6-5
TGTGCCAGCGGGGGTCAGGGCTCTGGAAACACCATATATTTT
CASGGQGSGNTIYF
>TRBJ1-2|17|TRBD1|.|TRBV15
TGTGCCACCAGCAGAGGCACCGGGACAGGCACTAACTATGGCTACACCTTC
CATSRGTGTGTNYGYTF
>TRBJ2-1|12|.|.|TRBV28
TGTGCCAGCAGCCCCCCCTACAATGAGCAGTTCTTC
CASSPPYNEQFF
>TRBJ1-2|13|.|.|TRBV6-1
TGTGCCAGCAGTGAACACGGACCCTATGGCTACACCTTC
CASSEHGPYGYTF
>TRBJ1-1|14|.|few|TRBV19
TGTGCCAGTAGTATCATGACAGGAGCCACTGAAGCTTTCTTT
CASSIMTGATEAFF